Below are 9 T cell receptor beta chains sequenced from a single sample in a study of blood T cell repertoires in COVID-19. TCRdb's table, derived via immunoSEQ multiplex PCR, lists solely in-frame clones and lacks some. The sample yields about 98,000 clones, about 84% seen once. Sequencing was done on a sample of peripheral blood. These receptors all stem from a woman at least 80 years old with acute or convalescent COVID-19.

CDR3 DNA: TGTGCCAGCAGCCCTAAGGGTCCCAGGGACTATGGCTACACCTTC. Protein sequence: CASSPKGPRDYGYTF. This chain uses TRBV3-1 (or the pseudogene TRBV3-2) with TRBJ1-2, with D possibly matching TRBD1 (5 bases). The V and J ends lost 4 bases and 3 bases respectively, with 15 bases between them. There are 15 residues in the CDR3. Germline values: CDR1 LGHDT, CDR2 YNNKEL (reference sequence).

This clone turned up a few times. The gene calls are TRBV19 and TRBJ1-5; D is undetermined. The V gene's germline CDR1 is LNHDA and CDR2 SQIVND (reference sequence). There are 12 residues in the CDR3. V dropped 7 bases and J dropped 5 bases, with 9 bases sitting between them. CDR3 amino acids: CASTQYDQPQHF. The CDR3 bases are TGTGCCAGTACACAATATGATCAGCCCCAGCATTTT.

V gene TRBV3-1 (or the pseudogene TRBV3-2) combines with J gene TRBJ1-3; 12 nucleotides agree with TRBD1. The germline CDR1 and CDR2 sequences are LGHDT and YNNKEL (reference sequence). CDR3 length: 16 residues. After removal of 3 bases from V and 4 bases from J, the junction contained 4 bases not matched to a gene. This CDR3 is CASSQGTGGTGNTIYF. In DNA, the CDR3 is TGTGCCAGCAGCCAGGGGACAGGGGGCACGGGAAACACCATATATTTT.

This chain joins TRBV2 and TRBJ1-2, with D tentatively TRBD1 (6 bases). This CDR3 has 14 amino acids. V was pared by 8 bases and J by 6 bases, with 19 bases between. Germline CDR1 reads SNHLY; CDR2 reads FYNNEI. In DNA, the CDR3 is TGTGCCAGCGAAGTCAACAGGGACGCCAATGGCTACACCTTC. It specifies CASEVNRDANGYTF.

The gene calls are TRBV11-2 and TRBJ1-2; D is perhaps TRBD1 (5 bases). V was cut by 5 bases and J by 4 bases, with 14 bases left in between. This CDR3 region has 14 residues. Germline CDR1 and CDR2: SGHAT and FQNNGV. The CDR3 DNA reads as TGTGCCAGCAGCCCCTCCGGGACTTTCTATGGCTACACCTTC. It encodes CASSPSGTFYGYTF.

The chain couples TRBV6-2 or TRBV6-3 to TRBJ2-1; TRBD1 aligns across 8 bases. V was clipped by 2 bases and J by 6 bases; unmatched bases: 9. CDR1 is MNHEY and CDR2 is SVGEGT in the germline V gene. The CDR3 runs 16 residues. The CDR3 DNA reads as TGTGCCAGCAGTTACGAGTCAGGGGGCGGACGCAATGAGCAGTTCTTC. Translating it yields CASSYESGGGRNEQFF.

CDR3 sequence: CASRRGQGTEAFF. CDR3 bases: TGTGCCAGCAGGCGAGGCCAGGGGACTGAAGCTTTCTTT. The chain couples TRBV9 to TRBJ1-1; D perhaps matches TRBD1 (6 bases). The CDR3 sequence is 13 residues long. Germline V gene data show CDR1 as SGDLS and CDR2 as YYNGEE. V lost 5 bases and J lost 5, with 13 bases in between.

The sample holds a few counts of this clone. V is TRBV5-5 and J is TRBJ1-6, with D unclear. In germline, CDR1 is SGHKS, CDR2 YYEKEE (reference sequence). V gave up 1 base and J gave up 1 base, with 15 bases separating them. The CDR3 consists of 18 residues. The CDR3 nucleotides read TGTGCCAGCAGCTTGCGCCCCTCGAGTCAATCCTATAATTCACCCCTCCACTTT. Its translation: CASSLRPSSQSYNSPLHF.

This clone was seen only a few times. The rearrangement uses TRBV5-1 and TRBJ2-2; no clear D gene. The V end was cut by 0 bases, the J end by 1 base, with 7 bases between. From germline, CDR1 is SGHRS and CDR2 YFSETQ. The CDR3 is 15 residues long. The CDR3 DNA reads TGCGCCAGCAGCTTGGGCCGACAGAACACCGGGGAGCTGTTTTTT. The encoded protein is CASSLGRQNTGELFF. Using reference TRBV5-1 and TRBJ2-2 for the parts outside the CDR3, the full variable domain is KAGVTQTPRYLIKTRGQQVTLSCSPISGHRSVSWYQQTPGQGLQFLFEYFSETQRNKGNFPGRFSGRQFSNSRSEMNVSTLELGDSALYLCASSLGRQNTGELFFGEGSRLTVL.